The 27 T cell receptor beta chains below come from one sample, sequenced in a study of beta chain features in type 1 diabetes. TCRB transcripts that were expressed got sequenced, as all of the isolated RNA had been reverse transcribed. The method was immunoSEQ multiplex PCR; TCRdb's version includes in-frame clones alone and lacks a portion of them. The data show 140,000 or so clones, around 9.3% seen once. The sequenced material came from naive CD4+ T cells from blood. Source of these receptors: a man aged 18 to 29 in good health.

This clone was counted between two and nine times. V and J are TRBV7-2 and TRBJ2-1, with 8 bases lining up with TRBD2. Trimming cost V 1 base and J 1 base; bases outside gene matches: 3. This CDR3 is 16 amino acids long. Germline CDR1 is SGHTA and CDR2 is FQGNSA. For the CDR3, the DNA is TGTGCCAGCAGCTTAGGCCGGGGGGGGTCCTACAATGAGCAGTTCTTC. Residues: CASSLGRGGSYNEQFF.

The CDR3 coding sequence is TGTGCCAGCAGTTTAACAGGGATGTATGGCTACACCTTC. This translates into CASSLTGMYGYTF. This chain joins TRBV27 and TRBJ1-2, with a possible D match to TRBD1 (6 bases). The germline V gene encodes CDR1 MNHEY and CDR2 SMNVEV (reference sequence). The CDR3 contains 13 residues. V was pared by 2 bases and J by 5 bases, with 9 bases between.

The rearrangement uses TRBV5-1 and TRBJ2-3, with D possibly matching TRBD1 (5 bases). CDR1 SGHRS and CDR2 YFSETQ come from the germline V gene. The ends were cut back, 1 base at V and 0 bases at J, with 12 bases in the middle. CDR3 length equals 16 residues. The CDR3 protein is CASSLRQRSSTDTQYF. CDR3 nucleotides: TGCGCCAGCAGCTTGCGACAGAGAAGCAGCACAGATACGCAGTATTTT.

This CDR3 reads CAWSVYRNTGELFF. In DNA, the CDR3 is TGTGCCTGGAGTGTTTACAGGAACACCGGGGAGCTGTTTTTT. The rearrangement links TRBV30 to TRBJ2-2; no clear D gene. The CDR3 runs 14 residues. CDR1 is GTSNPN and CDR2 is SVGIG in the germline V gene (reference sequence). V was shortened by 0 bases and J by 1 base, with 6 bases between the two germline ends.

The chain links TRBV30 to TRBJ2-7; possible D gene TRBD1, 5 bases. CDR3 length: 12 residues. Germline V lookup: CDR1 GTSNPN, CDR2 SVGIG (reference sequence). Between the trimmed V and J ends, which lost 5 bases and 4 bases, there was a span of 12 bases. CDR3 amino acids: CAWDSTLYEQYF. CDR3 DNA sequence: TGTGCCTGGGACAGTACATTGTACGAGCAGTACTTC.

The CDR3 bases are TGTGCCAGCAGTCGGGACAGGGCTGGGGCCAACGTCCTGACTTTC. Protein: CASSRDRAGANVLTF. This chain uses TRBV2 with TRBJ2-6, with TRBD1 matching 9 bases. V lost 5 bases to trimming and J lost 2 bases; unmatched junction nucleotides: 1. The CDR3 sequence is 15 residues long. Germline V CDR1 and CDR2: SNHLY, FYNNEI.

This clone was detected ten times or more. The V and J genes are TRBV7-9 and TRBJ2-3, with D perhaps matching TRBD2 (6 bases). The CDR3 length is 12 residues. Germline V gene data show CDR1 as SEHNR and CDR2 as FQNEAQ (reference sequence). With 5 bases removed from V and 14 bases from J, the gap between germline ends came to 17 bases. CDR3 residues: CASSEGDSSPYF. In DNA, the CDR3 is TGTGCCAGCAGCGAAGGGGACTCCTCCCCGTATTTT.

The chain couples TRBV5-1 to TRBJ1-1; D gene unclear. CDR3 length equals 13 residues. Trimming cost V 2 bases and J 0 bases, with 5 bases left between them. Germline V gives CDR1 SGHRS, CDR2 YFSETQ. The chain's CDR3 is CASSFSLNTEAFF. As DNA, the CDR3 is TGCGCCAGCAGCTTCTCTTTGAACACTGAAGCTTTCTTT.

J is TRBJ2-5 and V is TRBV2; D uncertain. The V end lost 7 bases, the J end lost 6 bases, and 15 bases lay between the germline ends. The CDR3 runs 13 residues. Germline V CDR1 and CDR2: SNHLY, FYNNEI. CDR3 bases: TGTGCCAGCAATCTGGGCCCATCAAAGACCCAGTACTTC. This gives the protein CASNLGPSKTQYF.

This clone was observed a handful of times. The V gene is TRBV18, the J gene TRBJ1-2, with D perhaps matching TRBD1 (5 bases). The germline V gene has CDR1 KGHSH and CDR2 LQKENI. This CDR3 spans 16 amino acids. V dropped 0 bases and J dropped 0 bases, with 11 bases sitting between them. The CDR3 sequence: CASSPPQGTPNYGYTF. CDR3 bases: TGTGCCAGCTCACCACCGCAGGGAACCCCTAACTATGGCTACACCTTC.

DNA of the CDR3: TGTGCCAGCAGCACTGCCTACGAGCAGTACTTC. Translated: CASSTAYEQYF. V and J are TRBV7-2 and TRBJ2-7; D remains unclear. V lost 5 bases and J 2 bases, leaving 4 bases between the germline ends. Germline loops: CDR1 SGHTA, CDR2 FQGNSA. The CDR3 spans 11 residues.

The chain uses TRBV15 and TRBJ2-1, with TRBD2 matching over 9 bases. Looked up from germline, CDR1 is LNHNV and CDR2 is YYDKDF (reference sequence). The CDR3 consists of 18 residues. After removal of 3 bases from V and 7 bases from J, the junction contained 16 bases not matched to a gene. In DNA, the CDR3 is TGTGCCACCAGCAGCGCACCCCCGGGTAGCGGGGGATTGAATGAGCAGTTCTTC. It translates to CATSSAPPGSGGLNEQFF.

The chain uses TRBV19 and TRBJ2-5; a possible D gene is TRBD2 (6 bases). CDR3 length: 13 amino acids. Germline V gene lookup returns CDR1 LNHDA and CDR2 SQIVND (reference sequence). Trimming stripped 6 bases from V and 3 bases from J, with 11 bases between. The chain's CDR3 is CASRNRTKETQYF. For the CDR3, the DNA is TGTGCCAGTAGAAACAGGACTAAAGAGACCCAGTACTTC.

This clone has only a few counts. The chain couples TRBV4-1 to TRBJ1-1; 7 positions agree with TRBD1. The CDR3 sequence is 14 residues long. V was clipped by 4 bases and J by 1 base; unmatched bases: 3. Germline lookup yields CDR1 MGHRA and CDR2 YSYEKL. The CDR3 loop reads CASSRGQENTEAFF. CDR3 DNA: TGCGCCAGCAGCCGCGGACAGGAGAACACTGAAGCTTTCTTT.

This clone showed up just a few times. The CDR3 sequence is CASSKPRGGNYGYTF. The CDR3 DNA follows: TGTGCCAGCAGTAAACCTCGTGGAGGTAACTATGGCTACACCTTC. The chain links TRBV28 to TRBJ1-2; no clear D. The CDR3 has 15 residues. V lost 5 bases to trimming and J lost 1 base, with 14 bases between them. Per the germline V gene, CDR1 is MDHEN and CDR2 is SYDVKM.

CDR3 sequence reads: CASSPYTSYEQYF. The CDR3 nucleotides are TGTGCCAGCTCACCCTATACCTCCTACGAGCAGTACTTC. This chain uses TRBV18 with TRBJ2-7; D gene unclear. V was shortened by 3 bases and J by 0 bases, with 6 bases between the two germline ends. This CDR3 is 13 amino acids long. The germline CDR1 and CDR2 sequences are KGHSH and LQKENI.

This clone showed up just a few times. The gene calls are TRBV7-3 and TRBJ2-5, with 10 nucleotides matching TRBD1. In germline, CDR1 is SGHTA, CDR2 FQGTGA. Trimming at V came to 5 bases and at J to 4 bases, leaving 4 bases not matched to a gene. The length of the CDR3 is 14 residues. The CDR3 reads CASSPGTGAETQYF. The DNA for the CDR3 is TGTGCCAGCAGCCCAGGGACAGGGGCAGAGACCCAGTACTTC.

This clone was counted only a few times. J is TRBJ1-2 and V is TRBV7-6, with D perhaps matching TRBD1 (6 bases). This CDR3 spans 14 amino acids. The germline V gene has CDR1 SGHVS and CDR2 FNYEAQ. Trimming took off 5 bases at V and 2 bases at J, with 12 bases between the two ends. The CDR3 protein is CASSPGHLNYGYTF. CDR3 coding DNA: TGTGCCAGCAGCCCGGGACATTTGAACTATGGCTACACCTTC. Drawing the rest from reference TRBV7-6 and TRBJ1-2, the complete variable domain is GAGVSQSPRYKVTKRGQDVALRCDPISGHVSLYWYRQALGQGPEFLTYFNYEAQQDKSGLPNDRFSAERPEGSISTLTIQRTEQRDSAMYRCASSPGHLNYGYTFGSGTRLTVV.

The chain combines TRBV2 with TRBJ1-3; D is ambiguous. CDR1 SNHLY and CDR2 FYNNEI come from the germline V gene. Trimming stripped 3 bases from V and 1 base from J, with 7 bases between. This CDR3 region has 14 residues. The CDR3 sequence is CASSEGGSGNTIYF. The CDR3 DNA is TGTGCCAGCAGTGAGGGCGGGTCTGGAAACACCATATATTTT.

This clone has only a few counts. The V and J genes are TRBV5-1 and TRBJ2-1; possible D gene TRBD2, 7 bases. Trimming took off 1 base at V and 9 bases at J, with 17 bases between the two ends. CDR1 and CDR2 from the germline V gene are SGHRS and YFSETQ. The CDR3 loop spans 15 amino acids. CDR3 sequence: CASSLIAGASGEQFF. CDR3 DNA sequence: TGCGCCAGCAGCTTGATCGCGGGGGCCTCTGGTGAGCAGTTCTTC.

The V call is TRBV6-1, the J call TRBJ2-1; 8 nucleotides agree with TRBD2. Germline trimming cut 4 bases from V and 7 bases from J; bases unmatched to any gene: 12. Germline CDR1 MNHNS, CDR2 SASEGT. The CDR3 contains 16 residues. The CDR3 nucleotides read TGTGCCAGCAGTGCATTCGGGGGGGCCGTGGGGAATGAGCAGTTCTTC. Its translation is CASSAFGGAVGNEQFF.

This clone was detected only a few times. This chain uses TRBV5-8 with TRBJ1-4; D gene uncertain. The V gene lost 3 bases and the J gene lost 0 bases, with 18 bases spanning the gap. The CDR3 totals 18 residues. From germline, CDR1 is SGHTS and CDR2 YDEGEE. CDR3 nucleotide sequence: TGTGCCAGCAGCTCTTTAACGGGTGGCTTCGCAACTAATGAAAAACTGTTTTTT. Protein: CASSSLTGGFATNEKLFF.

This chain joins TRBV7-8 and TRBJ1-1, with TRBD1 matching 10 bases. The V and J ends lost 1 base and 3 bases, in that order; junction bases with no gene match: 2. The CDR3 covers 15 residues. The germline CDR1 and CDR2 sequences are SGHVS and FQNEAQ. The CDR3 DNA follows: TGTGCCAGCAGCTTAGGGGGACAGGGGTACACTGAAGCTTTCTTT. Protein: CASSLGGQGYTEAFF.

This chain uses TRBV6-5 with TRBJ1-2, with 8 bases identical to TRBD1. Germline assignment: CDR1 MNHEY and CDR2 SVGAGI. The ends lost 2 bases at V and 4 bases at J; junction bases unmatched: 3. The CDR3 is made up of 14 amino acids. The CDR3 region has the DNA TGTGCCAGCAGTTACCCAGGGGGCATCTATGGCTACACCTTC. Its protein product is CASSYPGGIYGYTF.

The V and J genes are TRBV6-5 and TRBJ1-1; weak D call: TRBD1 (5 bases). This CDR3 region has 14 residues. CDR1 is MNHEY and CDR2 is SVGAGI in the germline V gene. V lost 2 bases, J lost 1 base, and 8 bases lay in between. The DNA of the CDR3 is TGTGCCAGCAGTTACATCCAGGGGAACACTGAAGCTTTCTTT. It is translated as CASSYIQGNTEAFF.

The sample holds many counts of this clone. The rearrangement uses TRBV30 and TRBJ1-4, with no clear D. This CDR3 has 14 residues. V lost 0 bases to trimming and J lost 7 bases, with 12 bases between them. Germline CDR1 GTSNPN, CDR2 SVGIG (reference sequence). CDR3 in DNA: TGTGCCTGGAGTGTAGCGTACGGCGGTGAAAAACTGTTTTTT. This sequence encodes CAWSVAYGGEKLFF.

This clone was counted only a few times. The V and J genes are TRBV7-9 and TRBJ1-6; no clear D gene. The V gene lost 3 bases and the J gene lost 4 bases, with 7 bases spanning the gap. Looked up from germline, CDR1 is SEHNR and CDR2 is FQNEAQ (reference sequence). This CDR3 spans 14 amino acids. The CDR3, as DNA: TGTGCCAGCAGCTTCGGCGGGTATAATTCACCCCTCCACTTT. Its protein is CASSFGGYNSPLHF. The entire variable domain, with the rest obtained from reference TRBV7-9 and TRBJ1-6, is as follows: DTGVSQNPRHKITKRGQNVTFRCDPISEHNRLYWYRQTLGQGPEFLTYFQNEAQLEKSRLLSDRFSAERPKGSFSTLEIQRTEQGDSAMYLCASSFGGYNSPLHFGNGTRLTVT.